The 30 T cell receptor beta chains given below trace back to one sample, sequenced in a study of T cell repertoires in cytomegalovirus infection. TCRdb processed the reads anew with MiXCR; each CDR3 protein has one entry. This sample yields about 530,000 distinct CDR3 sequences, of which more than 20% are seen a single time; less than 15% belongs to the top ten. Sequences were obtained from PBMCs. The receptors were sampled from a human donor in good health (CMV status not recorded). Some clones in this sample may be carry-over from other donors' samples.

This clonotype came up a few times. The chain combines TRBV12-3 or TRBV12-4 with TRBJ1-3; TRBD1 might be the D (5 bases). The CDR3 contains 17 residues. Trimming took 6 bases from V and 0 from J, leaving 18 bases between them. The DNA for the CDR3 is TGTGCCAGCAGCCGCGTGAGGGGCAGGAGCTCTGGAAACACCATATATTTT. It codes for CASSRVRGRSSGNTIYF.

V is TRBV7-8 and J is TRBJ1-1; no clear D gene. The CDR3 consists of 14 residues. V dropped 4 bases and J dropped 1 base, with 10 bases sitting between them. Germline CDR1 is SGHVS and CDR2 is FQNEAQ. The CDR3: CASSWRSGNTEAFF. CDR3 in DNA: TGTGCCAGCAGCTGGAGAAGTGGGAACACTGAAGCTTTCTTT.

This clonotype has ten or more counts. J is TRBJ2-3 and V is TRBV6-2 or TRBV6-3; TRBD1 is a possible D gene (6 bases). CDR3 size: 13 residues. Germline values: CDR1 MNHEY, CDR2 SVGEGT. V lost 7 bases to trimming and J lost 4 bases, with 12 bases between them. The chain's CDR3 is CASNDRSADTQYF. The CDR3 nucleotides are TGTGCCAGCAACGACAGGTCCGCAGATACGCAGTATTTT.

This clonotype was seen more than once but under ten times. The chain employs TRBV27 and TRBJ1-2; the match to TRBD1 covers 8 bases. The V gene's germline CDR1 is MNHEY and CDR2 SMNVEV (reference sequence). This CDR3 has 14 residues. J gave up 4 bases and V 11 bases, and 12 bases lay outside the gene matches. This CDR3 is CAVKGTGDPYGYTF. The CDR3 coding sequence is TGTGCCGTCAAGGGGACAGGAGACCCCTATGGCTACACCTTC.

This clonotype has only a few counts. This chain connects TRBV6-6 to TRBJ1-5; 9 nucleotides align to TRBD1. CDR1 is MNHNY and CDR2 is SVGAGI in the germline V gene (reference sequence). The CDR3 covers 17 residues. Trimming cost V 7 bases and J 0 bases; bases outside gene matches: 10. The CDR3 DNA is TGTGCCAGCAAACTCCTACAGGGGGCAAATAGCAATCAGCCCCAGCATTTT. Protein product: CASKLLQGANSNQPQHF.

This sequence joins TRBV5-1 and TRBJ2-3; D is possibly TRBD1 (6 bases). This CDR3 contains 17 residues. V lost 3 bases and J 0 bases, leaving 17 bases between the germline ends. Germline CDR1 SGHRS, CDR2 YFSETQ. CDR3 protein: CASSSGQTGISTDTQYF. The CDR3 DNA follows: TGCGCCAGCAGCTCAGGGCAGACAGGAATTAGCACAGATACGCAGTATTTT.

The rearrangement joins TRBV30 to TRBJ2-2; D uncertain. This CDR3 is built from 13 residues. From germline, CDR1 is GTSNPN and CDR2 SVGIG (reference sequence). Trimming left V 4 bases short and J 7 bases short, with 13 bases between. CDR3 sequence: CAWNRQQIGELFF. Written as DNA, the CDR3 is TGTGCCTGGAATCGGCAGCAGATCGGGGAGCTGTTTTTT.

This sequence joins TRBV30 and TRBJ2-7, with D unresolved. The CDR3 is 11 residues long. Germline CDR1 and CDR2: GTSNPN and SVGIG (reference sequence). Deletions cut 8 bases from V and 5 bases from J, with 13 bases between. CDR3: CAGMERDEQYF. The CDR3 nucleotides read TGTGCCGGAATGGAACGGGACGAGCAGTACTTC. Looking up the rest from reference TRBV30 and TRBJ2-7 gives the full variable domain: SQTIHQWPATLVQPVGSPLSLECTVEGTSNPNLYWYRQAAGRGLQLLFYSVGIGQISSEVPQNLSASRPQDRQFILSSKKLLLSDSGFYLCAGMERDEQYFGPGTRLTVT.

In DNA, the CDR3 is TGTGCCAGCAGAACTCGGCTATCCTACGAGCAGTACGTC. Translated: CASRTRLSYEQYV. This sequence joins TRBV6-2 or TRBV6-3 and TRBJ2-7; D call uncertain. Germline CDR1 MNHEY, CDR2 SVGEGT. CDR3 length equals 13 residues. V was shortened by 6 bases and J by 1 base, with 10 bases between the two germline ends.

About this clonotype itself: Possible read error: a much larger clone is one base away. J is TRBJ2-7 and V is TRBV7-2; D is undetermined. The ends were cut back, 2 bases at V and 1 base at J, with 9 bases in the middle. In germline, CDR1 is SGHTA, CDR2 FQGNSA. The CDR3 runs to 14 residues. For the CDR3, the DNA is TGTGCCAGCAGCTTAATGGGCGAATCCTACGAGCAGTACTTC. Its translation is CASSLMGESYEQYF.

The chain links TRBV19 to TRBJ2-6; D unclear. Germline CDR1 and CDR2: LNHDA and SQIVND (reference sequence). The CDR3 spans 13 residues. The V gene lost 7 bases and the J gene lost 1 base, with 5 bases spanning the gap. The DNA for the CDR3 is TGTGCCAGTACCCTGTCTGGGGCCAACGTCCTGACTTTC. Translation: CASTLSGANVLTF.

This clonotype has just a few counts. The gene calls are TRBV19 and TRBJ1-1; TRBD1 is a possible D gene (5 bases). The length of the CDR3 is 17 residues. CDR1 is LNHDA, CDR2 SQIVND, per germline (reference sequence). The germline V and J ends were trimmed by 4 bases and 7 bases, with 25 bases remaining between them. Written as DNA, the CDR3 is TGTGCCAGTAGTACTCCTAGACACAGGTCTCGTTCCAATGAAGCTTTCTTT. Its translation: CASSTPRHRSRSNEAFF.

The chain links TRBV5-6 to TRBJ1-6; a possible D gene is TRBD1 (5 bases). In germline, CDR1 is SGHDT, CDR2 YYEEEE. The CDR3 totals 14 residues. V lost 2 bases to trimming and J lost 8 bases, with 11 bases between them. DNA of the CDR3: TGTGCCAGCAGCTTACTGAGGGGCTATTCACCCCTCCACTTT. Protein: CASSLLRGYSPLHF.

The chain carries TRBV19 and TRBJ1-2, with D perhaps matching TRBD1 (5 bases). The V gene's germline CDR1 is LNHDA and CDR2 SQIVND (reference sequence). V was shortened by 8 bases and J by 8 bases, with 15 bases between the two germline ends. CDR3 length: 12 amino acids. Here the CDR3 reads CASALPGLGYTF. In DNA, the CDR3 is TGTGCCAGTGCCCTCCCGGGACTGGGCTACACCTTC. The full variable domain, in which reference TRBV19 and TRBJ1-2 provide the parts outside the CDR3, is DGGITQSPKYLFRKEGQNVTLSCEQNLNHDAMYWYRQDPGQGLRLIYYSQIVNDFQKGDIAEGYSVSREKKESFPLTVTSAQKNPTAFYLCASALPGLGYTFGSGTRLTVV.

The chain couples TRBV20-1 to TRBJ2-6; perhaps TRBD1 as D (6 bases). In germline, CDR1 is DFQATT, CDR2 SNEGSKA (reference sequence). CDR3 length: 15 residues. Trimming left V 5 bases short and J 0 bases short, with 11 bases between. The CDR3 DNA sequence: TGCAGTGCTCCGGTAGGGGGCTCTGGGGCCAACGTCCTGACTTTC. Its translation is CSAPVGGSGANVLTF.

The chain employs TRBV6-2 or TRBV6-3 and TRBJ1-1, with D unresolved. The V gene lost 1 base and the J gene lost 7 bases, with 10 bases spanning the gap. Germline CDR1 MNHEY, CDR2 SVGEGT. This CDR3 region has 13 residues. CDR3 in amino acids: CASSYWESIEAFF. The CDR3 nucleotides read TGTGCCAGCAGTTACTGGGAGTCCATTGAAGCTTTCTTT.

This chain's CDR3 is CAAGSNYEQYV. The CDR3 DNA is TGTGCCGCGGGGTCTAACTACGAGCAGTACGTC. This chain uses TRBV10-3 with TRBJ2-7; D is possibly TRBD2 (6 bases). V lost 11 bases and J lost 3, with 11 bases in between. The CDR3 is 11 amino acids. The germline gives CDR1 ENHRY, CDR2 SYGVKD.

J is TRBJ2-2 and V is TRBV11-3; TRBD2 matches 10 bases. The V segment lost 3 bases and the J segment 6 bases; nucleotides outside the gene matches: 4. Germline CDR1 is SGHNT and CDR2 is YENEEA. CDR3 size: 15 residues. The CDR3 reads CASSFTSGESGELFF. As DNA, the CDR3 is TGTGCCAGCAGCTTTACTAGCGGGGAATCCGGGGAGCTGTTTTTT.

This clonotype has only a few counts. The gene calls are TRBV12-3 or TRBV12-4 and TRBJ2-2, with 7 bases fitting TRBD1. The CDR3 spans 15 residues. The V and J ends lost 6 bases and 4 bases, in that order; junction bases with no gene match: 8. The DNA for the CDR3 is TGTGCCAGCAGCCTTAGACAGGGAGTCACCGGGGAGCTGTTTTTT. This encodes CASSLRQGVTGELFF.

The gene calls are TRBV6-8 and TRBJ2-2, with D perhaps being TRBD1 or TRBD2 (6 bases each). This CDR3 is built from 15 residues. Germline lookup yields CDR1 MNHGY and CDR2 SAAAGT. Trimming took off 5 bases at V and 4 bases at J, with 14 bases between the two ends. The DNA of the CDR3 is TGTGCCAGCAGTAAAGTCTGGGGGGCCACCGGGGAGCTGTTTTTT. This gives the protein CASSKVWGATGELFF.

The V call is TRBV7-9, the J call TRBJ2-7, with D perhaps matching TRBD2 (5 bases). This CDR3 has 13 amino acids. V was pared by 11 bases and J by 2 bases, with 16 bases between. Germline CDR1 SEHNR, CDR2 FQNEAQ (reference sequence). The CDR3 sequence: CACTGATTYEQYF. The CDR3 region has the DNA TGTGCCTGTACTGGAGCGACTACCTACGAGCAGTACTTC.

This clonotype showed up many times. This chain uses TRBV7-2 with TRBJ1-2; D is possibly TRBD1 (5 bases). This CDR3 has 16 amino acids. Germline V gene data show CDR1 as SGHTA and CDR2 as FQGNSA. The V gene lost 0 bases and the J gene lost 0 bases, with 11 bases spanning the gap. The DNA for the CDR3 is TGTGCCAGCAGCTTAGCGCGGGGCAGTCCTAACTATGGCTACACCTTC. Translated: CASSLARGSPNYGYTF.

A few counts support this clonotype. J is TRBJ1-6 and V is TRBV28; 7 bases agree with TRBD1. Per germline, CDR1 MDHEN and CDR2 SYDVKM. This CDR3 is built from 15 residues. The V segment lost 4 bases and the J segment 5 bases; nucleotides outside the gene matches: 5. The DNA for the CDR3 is TGTGCCAGCAGTTCGGCGGGACAGAATAATTCACCCCTCCACTTT. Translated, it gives CASSSAGQNNSPLHF.

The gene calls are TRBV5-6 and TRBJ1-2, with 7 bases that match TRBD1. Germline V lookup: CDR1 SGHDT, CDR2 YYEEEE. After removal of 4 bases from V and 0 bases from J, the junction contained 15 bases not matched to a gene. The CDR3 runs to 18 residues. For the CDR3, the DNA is TGTGCCAGCAGCCCTAAGGACAGGAGCACCCCAGCTAACTATGGCTACACCTTC. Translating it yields CASSPKDRSTPANYGYTF.

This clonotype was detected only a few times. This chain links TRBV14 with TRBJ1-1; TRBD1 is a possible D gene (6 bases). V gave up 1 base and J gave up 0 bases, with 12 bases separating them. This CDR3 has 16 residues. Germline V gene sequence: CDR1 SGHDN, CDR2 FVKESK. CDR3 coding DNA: TGTGCCAGCAGCCAAGTCACAGGGTTGGTGAACACTGAAGCTTTCTTT. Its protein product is CASSQVTGLVNTEAFF.

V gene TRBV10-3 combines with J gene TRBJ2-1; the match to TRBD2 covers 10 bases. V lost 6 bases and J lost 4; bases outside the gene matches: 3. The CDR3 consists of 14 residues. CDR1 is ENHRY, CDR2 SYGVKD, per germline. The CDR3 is CAIRLAGTYNEQFF. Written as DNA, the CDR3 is TGTGCCATCAGACTAGCGGGAACATACAATGAGCAGTTCTTC.

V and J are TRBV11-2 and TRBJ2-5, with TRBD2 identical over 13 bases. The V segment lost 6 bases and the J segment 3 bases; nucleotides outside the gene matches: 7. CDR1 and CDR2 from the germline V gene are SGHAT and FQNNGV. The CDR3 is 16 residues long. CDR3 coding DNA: TGTGCCAGCAGTGCACTAGCGGGAGGGCCTGAAGAGACCCAGTACTTC. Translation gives CASSALAGGPEETQYF. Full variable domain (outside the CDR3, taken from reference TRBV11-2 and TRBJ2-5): EAGVAQSPRYKIIEKRQSVAFWCNPISGHATLYWYQQILGQGPKLLIQFQNNGVVDDSQLPKDRFSAERLKGVDSTLKIQPAKLEDSAVYLCASSALAGGPEETQYFGPGTRLLVL.

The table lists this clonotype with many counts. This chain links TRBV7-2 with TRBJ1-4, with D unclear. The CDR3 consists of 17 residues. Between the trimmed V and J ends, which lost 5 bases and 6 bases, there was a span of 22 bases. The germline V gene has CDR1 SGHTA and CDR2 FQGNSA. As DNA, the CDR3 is TGTGCCAGCAGCCCCCACCGCGGGCGAGACACCTATGAAAAACTGTTTTTT. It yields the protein CASSPHRGRDTYEKLFF.

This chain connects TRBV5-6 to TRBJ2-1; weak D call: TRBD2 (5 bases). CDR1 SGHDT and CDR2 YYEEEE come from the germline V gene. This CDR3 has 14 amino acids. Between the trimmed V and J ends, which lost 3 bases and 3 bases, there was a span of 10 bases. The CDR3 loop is CASSSVGSYNEQFF. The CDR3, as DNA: TGTGCCAGCAGCTCCGTGGGGAGCTACAATGAGCAGTTCTTC.

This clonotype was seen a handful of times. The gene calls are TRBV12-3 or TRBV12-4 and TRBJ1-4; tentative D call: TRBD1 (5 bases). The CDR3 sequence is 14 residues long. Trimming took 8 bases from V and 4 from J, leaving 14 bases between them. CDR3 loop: CASRTGTYNEKLFF. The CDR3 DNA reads TGTGCCAGCCGAACCGGGACTTATAATGAAAAACTGTTTTTT.